The rows below give T cell receptor beta chains drawn from one sample of a study of T cells in Graves' hyperthyroidism and ophthalmopathy. Via MiXCR, TCRdb re-called the multiplex PCR reads, giving one row per CDR3 protein. Among approximately 610,000 distinct CDR3 sequences, under 15% were seen once, and the ten largest hold about 3.9%. Input material: blood. These TCRs come from a woman in her forties with Graves' ophthalmopathy. Each CDR3 is given with its conserved first and last residue. Fields, in order: D gene, V gene, clone size, J gene, CDR3 DNA, CDR3 protein. A D gene is named only where the DNA matches it firmly. Rows may omit the clone size; those that give it use once, few, many or a size class.

D: .
V: TRBV24-1
size: .
J: TRBJ1-1
DNA: TGTGCCACCAGTAAAGAGGGCACTGAAGCTTTCTTT
CDR3: CATSKEGTEAFF

D: TRBD2
V: TRBV29-1
size: .
J: TRBJ2-7
DNA: TGCAGCGTTGGCCTAGCGGGGCACTCCTACGAGCAGTACTTC
CDR3: CSVGLAGHSYEQYF

D: .
V: TRBV6-1
size: .
J: TRBJ2-5
DNA: TGTGCCAGCGATCAGGGCCCCGGGACCCAAGAGACCCAGTACTTC
CDR3: CASDQGPGTQETQYF

D: .
V: TRBV12-3/TRBV12-4
size: many
J: TRBJ2-7
DNA: TGTGCCAGCAGTTTAGCCATGACAGGTACCTACGAGCAGTACTTC
CDR3: CASSLAMTGTYEQYF

D: TRBD1
V: TRBV4-1
size: .
J: TRBJ2-7
DNA: TGCGCCAGCAGCCAAGATTTTGGGACAGAGCGCCACGAGCAGTACTTC
CDR3: CASSQDFGTERHEQYF

D: TRBD1
V: TRBV28
size: many
J: TRBJ1-1
DNA: TGTGCCAGCAGTTCTTTGACAGGGATGCTCGCTGAAGCTTTCTTT
CDR3: CASSSLTGMLAEAFF

D: .
V: TRBV18
size: .
J: TRBJ2-7
DNA: TGTGCCAGCTCACCTACGGCTACTACCTACGAGCAGTACTTC
CDR3: CASSPTATTYEQYF

D: TRBD1
V: TRBV6-2/TRBV6-3
size: .
J: TRBJ2-7
DNA: TGTGCCAGCAGTTTCCCGGGACAGGGGCGCGAGCAGTACTTC
CDR3: CASSFPGQGREQYF

D: .
V: TRBV6-1
size: .
J: TRBJ1-1
DNA: TGTGCCAGCAGTGAATTTGTGATTAAAGCTTTCTTT
CDR3: CASSEFVIKAFF

D: .
V: TRBV19
size: few
J: TRBJ1-5
DNA: TGTGCCAGTTGTCGCGGGGGAATTAGCAATCAGCCCCAGCATTTT
CDR3: CASCRGGISNQPQHF

D: TRBD2
V: TRBV6-4
size: many
J: TRBJ2-7
DNA: TGTGCCAGCAGGACACTAGCGGGACCCATCTCAACCTACGAGCAGTACTTC
CDR3: CASRTLAGPISTYEQYF

D: .
V: TRBV7-2
size: many
J: TRBJ1-5
DNA: TGCGCCAGCAGCTTAGCCGTCGGCCGGGTCAATCAGCCCCAGCATTTT
CDR3: CASSLAVGRVNQPQHF

D: .
V: TRBV28
size: many
J: TRBJ1-1
DNA: TGTGCCAGCAGTTCCGTGAACACTGAAGCTTTCTTT
CDR3: CASSSVNTEAFF

D: .
V: TRBV7-2
size: many
J: TRBJ2-5
DNA: TGTGCCAGCAGCTTAGGGGTGGAGGGTCAAGAGACCCAGTACTTC
CDR3: CASSLGVEGQETQYF

D: .
V: TRBV12-3/TRBV12-4
size: .
J: TRBJ2-7
DNA: TGTGCCAGCAGTTTGGTCGGGAAACGCGAGCAGTACTTC
CDR3: CASSLVGKREQYF

D: .
V: TRBV20-1
size: .
J: TRBJ2-2
DNA: TGCAGTGCGTCTACCGCTACCATTAACACCGGGGAGCTGTTTTTT
CDR3: CSASTATINTGELFF

D: TRBD1
V: TRBV7-2
size: few
J: TRBJ1-2
DNA: TGTGCCATACGCGGGACAGACGACTATGGCTACACCTTC
CDR3: CAIRGTDDYGYTF

D: .
V: TRBV7-2
size: few
J: TRBJ1-1
DNA: TGTGCCAGCAGCTTAGCCCCGGGACAAAAAGCTTTCTTT
CDR3: CASSLAPGQKAFF

D: .
V: TRBV7-7
size: .
J: TRBJ2-3
DNA: TGTGCCAGCACCCTAGGTGGGGGGATCCCTTGGCGCGAAACTAGCACAGATACGCAGTATTTT
CDR3: CASTLGGGIPWRETSTDTQYF

D: .
V: TRBV19
size: .
J: TRBJ1-1
DNA: TGTGCCAGTCACCACTCGGGTGGCACTGAAGCTTTCTTT
CDR3: CASHHSGGTEAFF

D: .
V: TRBV29-1
size: .
J: TRBJ1-1
DNA: TGCAGCGTTGTGGATTTAGTGAACACTGAAGCTTTCTTT
CDR3: CSVVDLVNTEAFF

D: .
V: TRBV6-1
size: .
J: TRBJ2-7
DNA: TGTGCCAGCAGTGATTGGAGCGGATTAACCTACGAGCAGTACTTC
CDR3: CASSDWSGLTYEQYF

D: .
V: TRBV29-1
size: many
J: TRBJ2-5
DNA: TGCAGCGCTCAGGGCGAGACCCAGTACTTC
CDR3: CSAQGETQYF

D: TRBD2
V: TRBV11-1
size: .
J: TRBJ2-2
DNA: TGTGCCAGCAGCCCACTGACCAGCGGGATAAACACCGGGGAGCTGTTTTTT
CDR3: CASSPLTSGINTGELFF

D: .
V: TRBV7-6
size: .
J: TRBJ2-6
DNA: TGTGCCAGCAGCTTGAAGAGGGGTTCCCTATCTGGGGCCAACGTCCTGACTTTC
CDR3: CASSLKRGSLSGANVLTF

D: TRBD2
V: TRBV12-3/TRBV12-4
size: many
J: TRBJ2-7
DNA: TGTGCCAGCAGTTTAAGACTAGCGGGAGATTACGAGCAGTACTTC
CDR3: CASSLRLAGDYEQYF

D: TRBD2
V: TRBV29-1
size: many
J: TRBJ2-2
DNA: TGCAGCGTTAGGACTAGCGAAAACACCGGGGAGCTGTTTTTT
CDR3: CSVRTSENTGELFF

D: .
V: TRBV12-3/TRBV12-4
size: once
J: TRBJ2-2
DNA: TGTGCCACACTCCTTGGGGTTAGCACCGGGGAGCTGTTTTTT
CDR3: CATLLGVSTGELFF

D: .
V: TRBV19
size: few
J: TRBJ2-7
DNA: TGTGCCAGTAGTAAAGGAGACTCCTCCGACGAGCAGTACTTC
CDR3: CASSKGDSSDEQYF

D: .
V: TRBV7-9
size: many
J: TRBJ1-1
DNA: TGTGCCAGCAGCTCGGGGGGGAGGACTGAAGCTTTCTTT
CDR3: CASSSGGRTEAFF

D: .
V: TRBV6-5
size: many
J: TRBJ1-1
DNA: TGTGCCAGCAGTTCCCCCGCAGGTGGCACTGAAGCTTTCTTT
CDR3: CASSSPAGGTEAFF

D: .
V: TRBV4-2
size: .
J: TRBJ1-1
DNA: TGTGCCAGCAGCCCAGAGTCCGCGGCAGGGGCTTTCTTT
CDR3: CASSPESAAGAFF

D: TRBD1
V: TRBV12-3/TRBV12-4
size: many
J: TRBJ2-5
DNA: TGTGCCAGCAACCGCCGGGACAGGGGGCCTGGGACCCAGTACTTC
CDR3: CASNRRDRGPGTQYF

D: .
V: TRBV28
size: many
J: TRBJ2-7
DNA: TGTGCCAGCAGTGTGGTAGGATCCTACGAGCAGTACTTC
CDR3: CASSVVGSYEQYF

D: TRBD1
V: TRBV30
size: few
J: TRBJ1-1
DNA: TGTGCCTGGAGTGTAAGGGGGCGGAGAACTCTTAACACTGAAGCTTTCTTT
CDR3: CAWSVRGRRTLNTEAFF

D: .
V: TRBV18
size: few
J: TRBJ2-7
DNA: TGTGCCAGCTCACCGACCTATCGAGGATCAGGCGAGCAGTACTTC
CDR3: CASSPTYRGSGEQYF

D: TRBD1
V: TRBV29-1
size: few
J: TRBJ2-7
DNA: TGCAGCGTTGAAGCGCCCGGGACAGCCCCCTACGAGCAGTACTTC
CDR3: CSVEAPGTAPYEQYF

D: .
V: TRBV7-2
size: many
J: TRBJ2-5
DNA: TGTGCCAGCAGCCCCTATGCGGAGACCCAGTACTTC
CDR3: CASSPYAETQYF

D: .
V: TRBV3-1
size: .
J: TRBJ2-7
DNA: TGTGCCAGCAGCCAAGATGATGGCAACGGAGAGAGCGAGCAGTACTTC
CDR3: CASSQDDGNGESEQYF

D: TRBD2
V: TRBV12-3/TRBV12-4
size: many
J: TRBJ2-7
DNA: TGTGCCAGCAGTCTCAGACCGGGACTAGCGCACGAGCAGTACTTC
CDR3: CASSLRPGLAHEQYF

D: .
V: TRBV6-5
size: many
J: TRBJ1-2
DNA: TGTGCCAGCAGTTACCCCCCATGGGGACGGTATGCGGGCTACACCTTC
CDR3: CASSYPPWGRYAGYTF

D: TRBD2
V: TRBV6-5
size: many
J: TRBJ2-7
DNA: TGTGCCAGCAGCAGCACCGGGACTAGCTCCTACGAGCAGTACTTC
CDR3: CASSSTGTSSYEQYF

D: .
V: TRBV7-2
size: many
J: TRBJ2-5
DNA: TGTGCCAGCAGCTTAGAGCAGGAGGTGGAGACCCAGTACTTC
CDR3: CASSLEQEVETQYF

D: TRBD1
V: TRBV6-1
size: many
J: TRBJ2-5
DNA: TGTGCCAGCAGAACTCCGACAGGGATGGAGACCCAGTACTTC
CDR3: CASRTPTGMETQYF

D: .
V: TRBV11-2
size: .
J: TRBJ2-7
DNA: TGTGCCAGCAGCCCCAGGGGAGGGTTGGGTGCTTCCTACGAGCAGTACTTC
CDR3: CASSPRGGLGASYEQYF

D: TRBD2
V: TRBV6-2/TRBV6-3
size: many
J: TRBJ2-7
DNA: TGTGCCAGCAGTTACTTCCCCCGGACTAGCGGGAAATACGAGCAGTACTTC
CDR3: CASSYFPRTSGKYEQYF

D: TRBD1
V: TRBV6-1
size: many
J: TRBJ2-7
DNA: TGTGCCAGCAGTCTGGACAGGGGCTCCCACGAGCAGTACTTC
CDR3: CASSLDRGSHEQYF

D: TRBD1
V: TRBV7-2
size: many
J: TRBJ1-1
DNA: TGTGCCAGCAGATCCGTCGGGACAGGGGGCGGTGAAGCTTTCTTT
CDR3: CASRSVGTGGGEAFF

D: TRBD2
V: TRBV6-2/TRBV6-3
size: many
J: TRBJ2-7
DNA: TGTGCCAGCAGCGGACTAGCGGGAGGGCCAGCCCACGAGCAGTACTTC
CDR3: CASSGLAGGPAHEQYF

D: .
V: TRBV19
size: many
J: TRBJ1-5
DNA: TGTGCCAGTAGTACTCAGACAGATAGCAATCAGCCCCAGCATTTT
CDR3: CASSTQTDSNQPQHF

D: TRBD1
V: TRBV12-3/TRBV12-4
size: many
J: TRBJ2-5
DNA: TGTGCCAGCAGTTCCCTCCGGACAGGGGGGTCAGAGACCCAGTACTTC
CDR3: CASSSLRTGGSETQYF

D: .
V: TRBV11-2
size: many
J: TRBJ2-7
DNA: TGTGCCAGCAGCTTAGCTGGACCTGGGTACGAGCAGTACTTC
CDR3: CASSLAGPGYEQYF

D: .
V: TRBV6-1
size: .
J: TRBJ1-2
DNA: TGTGCCAGCAAAGAGCCTTTAGGTGGCTACACCTTC
CDR3: CASKEPLGGYTF

D: .
V: TRBV2
size: many
J: TRBJ1-5
DNA: TGTGCCAGTAGGGACGGGGAGGATCAGCCCCAGCATTTT
CDR3: CASRDGEDQPQHF

D: .
V: TRBV2
size: many
J: TRBJ1-5
DNA: TGTGCCAGCAGTGAAGACCCGGGTGCGAGCAATCAGCCCCAGCATTTT
CDR3: CASSEDPGASNQPQHF

D: .
V: TRBV7-2
size: many
J: TRBJ2-5
DNA: TGTGCCAGCGGCCGACGACGGGATTACGAGACCCAGTACTTC
CDR3: CASGRRRDYETQYF

D: .
V: TRBV7-8
size: many
J: TRBJ2-5
DNA: TGTGCCAGCAGCTTAGAGGCAGGGACAGAGACCCAGTACTTC
CDR3: CASSLEAGTETQYF

D: TRBD2
V: TRBV30
size: many
J: TRBJ2-7
DNA: TGTGCCTGGACCCCAGGGACTAGCTACGAGCAGTACTTC
CDR3: CAWTPGTSYEQYF

D: .
V: TRBV27
size: many
J: TRBJ2-7
DNA: TGTGCCAGCAGATCACAGATATACGGCTACGAGCAGTACTTC
CDR3: CASRSQIYGYEQYF